The T cell receptor (beta chain) described here comes from a study of blood T cell repertoires in COVID-19. Turning to the study itself: Italy, Spain and the United States were the sources of the convalescent and acute COVID-19 samples. The analysed material was cDNA or gDNA that came from T cells, B-cell-depleted T cells, or PBMCs.

CDR1 is MNHNY and CDR2 is SVGAGI in the germline V gene (reference sequence). Deletions cut 6 bases from V and 0 bases from J, with 10 bases between. The CDR3 has 14 amino acids. As originally analysed: Quantification of nucleated cells was approximated via reference gene primer amplification. The method was immunoSEQ multiplex PCR; TCRdb's version includes in-frame clones alone and lacks a portion of them. From that table come the V and J calls and clone size; the DNA was used to work out D and trimming. This sample has 85,000 to 130,000 clones, with around 75% found just once. The V gene is TRBV6-6, the J gene TRBJ2-3, with D maybe TRBD2 (5 bases). The source is a human donor with acute or convalescent COVID-19. The donor label of this sample is uncertain. Sequenced: peripheral blood. CDR3 loop: CASRAGRSTDTQYF. The CDR3 coding sequence is TGTGCCAGCAGGGCGGGCCGTAGCACAGATACGCAGTATTTT.